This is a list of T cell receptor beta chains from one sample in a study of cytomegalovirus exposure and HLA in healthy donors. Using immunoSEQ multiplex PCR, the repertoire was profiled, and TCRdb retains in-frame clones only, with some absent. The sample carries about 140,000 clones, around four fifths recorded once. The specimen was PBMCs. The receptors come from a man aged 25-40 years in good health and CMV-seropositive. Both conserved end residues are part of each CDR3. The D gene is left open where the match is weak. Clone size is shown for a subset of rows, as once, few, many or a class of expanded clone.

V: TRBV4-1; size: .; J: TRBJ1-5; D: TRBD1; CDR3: CASSTIRQGSQPQHF; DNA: TGCGCCAGCAGCACTATACGACAGGGATCCCAGCCCCAGCATTTT
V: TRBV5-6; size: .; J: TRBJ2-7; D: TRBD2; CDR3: CASSYPSGSRSYEQYF; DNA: TGTGCCAGCAGCTACCCTAGCGGGAGCAGATCCTACGAGCAGTACTTC
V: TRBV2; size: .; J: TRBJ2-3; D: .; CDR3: CASRGGVRTDTQYF; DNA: TGTGCCAGCAGAGGAGGGGTCAGGACAGATACGCAGTATTTT
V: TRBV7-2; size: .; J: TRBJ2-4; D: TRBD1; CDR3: CASSFLGQSSKNIQYF; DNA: TGTGCCAGCAGCTTCCTGGGACAGAGTTCCAAAAACATTCAGTACTTC
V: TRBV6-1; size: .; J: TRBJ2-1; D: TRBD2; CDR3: CASRRLAGSNEQFF; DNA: TGTGCCAGCAGAAGACTAGCGGGAAGCAATGAGCAGTTCTTC
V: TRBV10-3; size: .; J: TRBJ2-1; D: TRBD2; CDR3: CAISGGLAMYNEQFF; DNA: TGTGCCATCAGTGGGGGACTAGCGATGTACAATGAGCAGTTCTTC
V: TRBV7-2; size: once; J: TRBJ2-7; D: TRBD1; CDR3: CASSTSSQGWYEQYF; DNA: TGTGCCAGCAGCACAAGCTCACAGGGGTGGTACGAGCAGTACTTC
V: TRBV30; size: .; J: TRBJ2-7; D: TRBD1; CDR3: CAWSVGGEQYF; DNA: TGTGCCTGGAGTGTAGGGGGCGAGCAGTATTTC
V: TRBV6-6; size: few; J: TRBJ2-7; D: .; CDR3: CASSYEEERPSYEQYF; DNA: TGTGCCAGCAGTTACGAGGAGGAGCGACCCTCCTACGAGCAGTACTTC
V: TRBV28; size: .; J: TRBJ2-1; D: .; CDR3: CASSLPGGHHEQFF; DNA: TGTGCCAGCAGTCTTCCAGGGGGGCATCATGAGCAGTTCTTC
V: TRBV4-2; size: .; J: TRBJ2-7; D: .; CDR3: CASSQGGYYEQYF; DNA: TGTGCCAGCAGCCAAGGAGGCTACTACGAGCAGTACTTC
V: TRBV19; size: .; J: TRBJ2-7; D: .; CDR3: CASRPEGGAYEQYF; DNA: TGTGCCAGTAGGCCTGAGGGGGGGGCCTACGAGCAGTACTTC
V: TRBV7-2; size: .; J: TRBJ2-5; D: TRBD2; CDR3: CASSLGLAGSLETQYF; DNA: TGTGCCAGCAGCTTAGGGCTAGCGGGGTCCCTGGAGACCCAGTACTTC
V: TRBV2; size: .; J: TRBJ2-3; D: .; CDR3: CASRLDQRSSDTQYF; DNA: TGTGCCAGCAGACTGGACCAGCGGAGCTCAGATACGCAGTATTTT
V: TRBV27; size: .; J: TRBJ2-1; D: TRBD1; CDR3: CASSLTGTGLYNEQFF; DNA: TGTGCCAGCAGTTTAACCGGGACAGGGCTTTACAATGAGCAGTTCTTC
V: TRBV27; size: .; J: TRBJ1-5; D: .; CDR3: CASSLRGWQPQHF; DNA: TGTGCCAGCAGTTTAAGGGGTTGGCAGCCCCAGCATTTT
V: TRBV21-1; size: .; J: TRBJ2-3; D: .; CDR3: CASRPRTSGQSTDTQYF; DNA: TGTGCCAGCAGGCCAAGGACTAGCGGGCAAAGCACAGATACGCAGTATTTT
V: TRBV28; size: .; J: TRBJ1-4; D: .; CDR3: CAISVQTNEKLFF; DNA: TGTGCCATCTCAGTCCAAACTAATGAAAAACTGTTTTTT
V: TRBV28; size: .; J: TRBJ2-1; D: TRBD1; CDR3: CASSSRTGETYNEQFF; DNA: TGTGCCAGCAGTTCCCGGACAGGGGAGACCTACAATGAGCAGTTCTTC
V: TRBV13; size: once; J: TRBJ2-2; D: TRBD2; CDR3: CASSLWREETGELFF; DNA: TGTGCCAGCAGCTTATGGCGGGAGGAGACCGGGGAGCTGTTTTTT
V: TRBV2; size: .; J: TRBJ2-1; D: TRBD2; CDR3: CASSEELLAGYNEQFF; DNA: TGTGCCAGCAGTGAAGAGTTACTAGCGGGATACAATGAGCAGTTCTTC
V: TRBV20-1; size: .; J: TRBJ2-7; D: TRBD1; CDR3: CSADRDHEQYF; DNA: TGCAGTGCCGACAGGGACCACGAGCAGTACTTC
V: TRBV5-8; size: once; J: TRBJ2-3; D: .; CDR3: CASSFVARDTQYF; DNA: TGTGCCAGCAGCTTTGTTGCGCGGGATACGCAGTATTTT
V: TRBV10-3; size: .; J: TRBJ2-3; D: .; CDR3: CAIRASQGTDTQYF; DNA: TGTGCCATCAGGGCTAGCCAAGGCACAGATACGCAGTATTTT
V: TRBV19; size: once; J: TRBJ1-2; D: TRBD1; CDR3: CASSRAGDRADGYTF; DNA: TGTGCCAGTAGCCGCGCTGGGGACAGGGCCGATGGCTACACCTTC
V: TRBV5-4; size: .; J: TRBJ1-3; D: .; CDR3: CASSPGPGPGNTIYF; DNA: TGTGCCAGCAGCCCCGGTCCGGGTCCTGGAAACACCATATATTTT
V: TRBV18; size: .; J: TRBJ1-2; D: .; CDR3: CASSPGGARDGYTF; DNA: TGTGCCAGCTCACCAGGAGGGGCCCGGGATGGCTACACCTTC
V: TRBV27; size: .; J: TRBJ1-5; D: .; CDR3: CASRPGTTNQPQHF; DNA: TGTGCCAGCAGGCCCGGGACAACGAATCAGCCCCAGCATTTT
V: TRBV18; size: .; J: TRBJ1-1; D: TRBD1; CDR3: CASSPTAPQGDTEAFF; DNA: TGTGCCAGCTCACCCACGGCCCCTCAGGGGGACACTGAAGCTTTCTTT
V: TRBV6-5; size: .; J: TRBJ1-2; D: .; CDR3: CASSYGADYGYTF; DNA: TGTGCCAGCAGTTACGGGGCGGACTATGGCTACACCTTC
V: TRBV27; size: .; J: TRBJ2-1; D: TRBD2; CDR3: CASSTGSGMLSEQFF; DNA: TGTGCCAGCAGTACTGGTAGCGGGATGTTATCTGAGCAGTTCTTC
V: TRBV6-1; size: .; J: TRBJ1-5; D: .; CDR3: CASSEDPGGNQPQHF; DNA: TGTGCCAGCAGTGAAGATCCAGGGGGCAATCAGCCCCAGCATTTT
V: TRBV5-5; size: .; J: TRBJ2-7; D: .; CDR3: CASSFSPEGYEQYF; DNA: TGTGCCAGCAGCTTCTCCCCCGAGGGCTACGAGCAGTACTTC
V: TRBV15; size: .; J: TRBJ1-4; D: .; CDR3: CATSRDKPRGNEKLFF; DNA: TGTGCCACCAGCAGAGATAAACCTAGGGGTAATGAAAAACTGTTTTTT
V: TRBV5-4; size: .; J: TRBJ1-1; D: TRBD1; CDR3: CASSSGQGLGTEAFF; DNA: TGTGCCAGCAGCTCGGGACAGGGTCTAGGCACTGAAGCTTTCTTT
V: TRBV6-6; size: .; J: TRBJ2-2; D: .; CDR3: CASSYPRVAGELFF; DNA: TGTGCCAGCAGTTACCCCCGGGTGGCCGGGGAGCTGTTTTTT
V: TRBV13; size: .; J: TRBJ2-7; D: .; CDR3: CASSLGRRGSYEQYF; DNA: TGTGCCAGCAGCTTAGGTCGTAGGGGATCCTACGAGCAGTACTTC
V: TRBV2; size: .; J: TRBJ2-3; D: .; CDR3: CASSVNTDTQYF; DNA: TGTGCCAGCAGTGTCAACACAGATACGCAGTATTTT
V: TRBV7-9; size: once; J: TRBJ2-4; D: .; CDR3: CASSPGQGGILAKNIQYF; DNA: TGTGCCAGCAGTCCCGGACAGGGAGGGATTCTAGCCAAAAACATTCAGTACTTC
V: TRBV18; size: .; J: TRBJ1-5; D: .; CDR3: CASSPTEILNQPQHF; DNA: TGTGCCAGCTCACCCACCGAGATACTCAATCAGCCCCAGCATTTT
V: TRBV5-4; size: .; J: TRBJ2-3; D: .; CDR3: CASSPRTSPGRTDTQYF; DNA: TGTGCCAGCAGCCCAAGGACTTCTCCTGGGCGGACAGATACGCAGTATTTT
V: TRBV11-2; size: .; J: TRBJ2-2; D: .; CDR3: CASSAVRGELFF; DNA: TGTGCCAGCAGCGCAGTCAGGGGGGAGCTGTTTTTT
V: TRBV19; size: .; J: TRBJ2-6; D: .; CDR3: CASRSEQSSSGANVLTF; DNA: TGTGCCAGTAGATCGGAACAGAGTAGCTCTGGGGCCAACGTCCTGACTTTC
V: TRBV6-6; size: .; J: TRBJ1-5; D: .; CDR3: CASSYSNRVNQPQHF; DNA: TGTGCCAGCAGTTACAGCAACAGGGTGAATCAGCCCCAGCATTTT
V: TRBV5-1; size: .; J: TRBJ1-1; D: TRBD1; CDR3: CASSPGTGWMNTEAFF; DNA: TGCGCCAGCAGCCCCGGGACAGGGTGGATGAACACTGAAGCTTTCTTT
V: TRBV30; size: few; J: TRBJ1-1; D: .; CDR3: CAWSVNPTREAFF; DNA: TGTGCCTGGAGTGTGAATCCGACTCGGGAGGCTTTCTTT
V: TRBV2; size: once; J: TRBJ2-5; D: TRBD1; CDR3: CASRGDRGQETQYF; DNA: TGTGCCAGCAGGGGGGACAGGGGCCAAGAGACCCAGTACTTC
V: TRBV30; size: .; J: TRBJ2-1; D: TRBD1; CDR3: CAWSVEGARVNEQFF; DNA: TGTGCCTGGAGTGTAGAGGGGGCGCGGGTCAATGAGCAGTTCTTC
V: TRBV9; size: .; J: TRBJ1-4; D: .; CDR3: CASSVASGLTNEKLFF; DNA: TGTGCCAGCAGCGTAGCTTCAGGGCTCACTAATGAAAAACTGTTTTTT
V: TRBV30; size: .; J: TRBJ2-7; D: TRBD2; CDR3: CAWSGIAGDYFRTDEQYF; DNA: TGTGCCTGGAGTGGCATAGCGGGAGATTATTTTAGGACGGACGAGCAGTACTTC
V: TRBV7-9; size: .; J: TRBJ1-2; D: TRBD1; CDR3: CASSFGQGGVGGYTF; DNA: TGTGCCAGCAGCTTCGGACAGGGGGGGGTAGGTGGCTACACCTTC
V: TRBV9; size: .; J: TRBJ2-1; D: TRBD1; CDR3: CASSPGTGTYNEQFF; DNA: TGTGCCAGCAGCCCCGGGACAGGGACGTACAATGAGCAGTTCTTC
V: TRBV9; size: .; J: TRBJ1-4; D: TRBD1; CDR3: CASSVEGTGAEKLFF; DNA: TGTGCCAGCAGCGTAGAGGGGACAGGGGCTGAAAAACTGTTTTTT
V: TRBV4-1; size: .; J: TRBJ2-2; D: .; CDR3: CASSQDLVGELFF; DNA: TGCGCCAGCAGCCAAGATCTCGTTGGGGAGCTGTTTTTT
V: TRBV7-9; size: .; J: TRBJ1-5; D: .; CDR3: CSSSLGSTGNQPQHF; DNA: TGTTCCAGCAGCTTGGGATCGACAGGAAATCAGCCCCAGCATTTT
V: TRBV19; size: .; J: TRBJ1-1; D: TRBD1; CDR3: CASSLHPGQGKAAFF; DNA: TGTGCCAGTAGTCTTCACCCGGGACAGGGGAAAGCAGCTTTCTTT